Below, 13 T cell receptor beta chains from the same sample are listed, as sequenced in a study of identical twins. TCRdb redid the calling of the 5' RACE reads with MiXCR, one entry per CDR3 protein. In the table there are around 510,000 distinct CDR3 sequences, roughly an eighth of which are singletons. This sample was also put to use in a study of yellow fever vaccine responses in identical twins.

The material sequenced was CD4+ T cells sorted from blood. Receptors were obtained from a woman between 18 and 30 years old in good health.

For the CDR3, the DNA is TGTGCCAGCAGCCGGACAGGGGGCAGCTCTGGGGCCAACGTCCTGACTTTC. Translation: CASSRTGGSSGANVLTF. This sequence joins TRBV7-9 and TRBJ2-6; 11 bases map to TRBD1. The CDR3 has 17 residues. V lost 5 bases and J lost 0; bases outside the gene matches: 3. Germline CDR1 SEHNR, CDR2 FQNEAQ (reference sequence).

This clonotype has more than one count but fewer than ten. This chain links TRBV5-1 with TRBJ2-2, with a tentative D call TRBD2 (6 bases). The germline V gene has CDR1 SGHRS and CDR2 YFSETQ. The CDR3 is 16 amino acids. V lost 1 base, J lost 5 bases, and 15 bases lay in between. The CDR3 sequence: CASSLTGRRETGELFF. The CDR3 bases are TGCGCCAGCAGCTTGACGGGACGGAGGGAGACCGGGGAGCTGTTTTTT.

This clonotype has ten or more counts. CDR3 region: CSVRQGSGANVLTF. The CDR3 nucleotides are TGCAGCGTTCGACAGGGATCTGGGGCCAACGTCCTGACTTTC. The chain couples TRBV29-1 to TRBJ2-6; 7 nucleotides match TRBD1. The CDR3 extends over 14 amino acids. The V gene's germline CDR1 is SQVTM and CDR2 ANQGSEA. Losses at the gene ends were 5 bases for V and 1 base for J; bases not matched to a gene: 2. Complete variable domain (other parts from reference TRBV29-1 and TRBJ2-6): SAVISQKPSRDICQRGTSLTIQCQVDSQVTMMFWYRQQPGQSLTLIATANQGSEATYESGFVIDKFPISRPNLTFSTLTVSNMSPEDSSIYLCSVRQGSGANVLTFGAGSRLTVL.

The V and J genes are TRBV7-6 and TRBJ1-6; TRBD1 matches at 7 bases. This CDR3 spans 16 amino acids. With V trimmed by 1 base and J by 9 bases, 9 bases remained unmatched. Germline values: CDR1 SGHVS, CDR2 FNYEAQ. The CDR3 here is CASSLGPTGVVSPLHF. The CDR3 DNA sequence: TGTGCCAGCAGCTTAGGGCCAACAGGGGTAGTTTCACCCCTCCACTTT.

The chain carries TRBV7-8 and TRBJ2-5; 7 positions agree with TRBD1. Germline CDR1 and CDR2: SGHVS and FQNEAQ. The CDR3 runs 15 residues. V gave up 5 bases and J gave up 1 base; unmatched junction bases: 7. CDR3 DNA sequence: TGTGCCAGCAGCCGCTTGGGACAGCCCCAAGAGACCCAGTACTTC. This encodes CASSRLGQPQETQYF.

This sequence joins TRBV18 and TRBJ2-1; D gene uncertain. Germline values: CDR1 KGHSH, CDR2 LQKENI. The V end lost 3 bases, the J end lost 2 bases, and 11 bases lay between the germline ends. The length of the CDR3 is 15 residues. CDR3 sequence (DNA): TGTGCCAGCTCACCGAAGAGGAACGCCTACAATGAGCAGTTCTTC. This translates into CASSPKRNAYNEQFF. Full variable domain (rest looked up from reference TRBV18 and TRBJ2-1): NAGVMQNPRHLVRRRGQEARLRCSPMKGHSHVYWYRQLPEEGLKFMVYLQKENIIDESGMPKERFSAEFPKEGPSILRIQQVVRGDSAAYFCASSPKRNAYNEQFFGPGTRLTVL.

The chain employs TRBV24-1 and TRBJ2-1; possibly TRBD2 for D (7 bases). Germline V gene data show CDR1 as KGHDR and CDR2 as SFDVKD. With 3 bases removed from V and 0 bases from J, the gap between germline ends came to 11 bases. This CDR3 is built from 16 residues. In DNA form, the CDR3 reads TGTGCCACCAGTGATCCCGGGGGGCCCTCCTACAATGAGCAGTTCTTC. Protein product: CATSDPGGPSYNEQFF.

This clonotype was observed a few times. The rearrangement uses TRBV4-2 and TRBJ2-6; TRBD2 matches at 7 bases. Germline-derived CDR1 and CDR2 are LGHNA and YNFKEQ. Trimming at V came to 0 bases and at J to 3 bases, leaving 8 bases not matched to a gene. The CDR3 contains 18 residues. The CDR3 is CASSQDIGGRGGANVLTF. DNA of the CDR3: TGTGCCAGCAGCCAAGACATTGGCGGGAGAGGTGGGGCCAACGTCCTGACTTTC.

This chain joins TRBV4-3 and TRBJ2-3; no reliable D call. Germline V gene lookup returns CDR1 LGHNA and CDR2 YSLEER. The germline V and J ends were trimmed by 0 bases and 9 bases, with 13 bases remaining between them. The CDR3 sequence is 14 residues long. CDR3 in DNA: TGCGCCAGCAGCCAAGAGGCAAGGGCTAAAACGCAGTATTTT. This gives the protein CASSQEARAKTQYF.

The chain is built from TRBV6-5 and TRBJ2-2; tentative D call: TRBD1 (6 bases). V gave up 4 bases and J gave up 6 bases, with 9 bases separating them. This CDR3 has 13 residues. From germline, CDR1 is MNHEY and CDR2 SVGAGI. This chain's CDR3 is CASSSDRSGELFF. Here the CDR3 DNA reads TGTGCCAGCAGTTCCGACAGGTCCGGGGAGCTGTTTTTT.

This clonotype was recorded only once. J is TRBJ2-3 and V is TRBV11-2; D not resolved. Looked up from germline, CDR1 is SGHAT and CDR2 is FQNNGV. The CDR3 is made up of 14 amino acids. Trimming took off 1 base at V and 6 bases at J, with 11 bases between the two ends. CDR3 coding DNA: TGTGCCAGCAGCTTAGCAACGACCGGCGATACGCAGTATTTT. Its translation is CASSLATTGDTQYF.

This clonotype was found many times. This rearrangement joins TRBV7-8 to TRBJ2-1, with 11 bases fitting TRBD2. The CDR3 loop spans 20 amino acids. Per the germline V gene, CDR1 is SGHVS and CDR2 is FQNEAQ. Trimming at V came to 5 bases and at J to 0 bases, leaving 15 bases not matched to a gene. CDR3 sequence: CASSPPSGRLPVPSYNEQFF. DNA of the CDR3: TGTGCCAGCAGCCCCCCTAGCGGGAGGCTCCCCGTTCCCTCCTACAATGAGCAGTTCTTC.

This rearrangement joins TRBV7-2 to TRBJ1-2; D uncertain. The V end lost 5 bases, the J end lost 4 bases, and 8 bases lay between the germline ends. The CDR3 extends over 12 amino acids. Per germline, CDR1 SGHTA and CDR2 FQGNSA. CDR3 in amino acids: CASSPGSYGYTF. CDR3 DNA sequence: TGTGCCAGCAGCCCCGGAAGCTATGGCTACACCTTC.